This note documents a single T cell receptor (beta chain) sequence. This clone was counted only a few times. No antigen is known for it. The record has no base qualities; no much larger clone is one base away. The data were obtained in a study of CD8+ T cells in alopecia areata (dated by TCRdb to 2016 to 2019). Background for the entire study: Treated patients were enrolled in an open-label pilot trial of oral tofacitinib at 5 to 10 mg twice daily for moderate-to-severe alopecia areata. Disease severity in treated patients was measured with the SALT score, which quantifies the percentage of affected scalp surface area. Human TCRbeta sequencing covered scalp tissue and sorted CD4+ and CD8+ peripheral blood T cells from patchy and totalis/universalis alopecia areata patients and healthy controls. Scalp clonality was compared across normal scalp (n=4), patchy alopecia areata scalp (n=8), and alopecia totalis/universalis scalp (n=8). Patients on tofacitinib were biopsied at baseline and after 4 and 24 weeks of treatment, and several of the patients also had a later scalp biopsy. Patients received tofacitinib for 6 to 18 months and were then followed off drug for 6 months to check for delayed response and recurrence. In both human patients and the C3H/HeJ mouse model, the study applied high-throughput TCRbeta sequencing to look at T cell clonal expansion in alopecia areata. immunoSEQ multiplex PCR using 35 Vbeta forward primers and 13 Jbeta reverse primers was used to amplify TCRbeta CDR3 regions. RNA came from the PAXgene miRNA kit for fixed scalp, the miRNeasy kit for PBMCs, and the RNeasy kit for mouse skin. Findings and caveats that apply to the study as a whole: Unlike mouse skin, which is dominated by gammadelta T cells, normal human skin has resident alphabeta T cells that are also sequenced, and this complicates analysis of the scalp TCR repertoire. The treated cohort was small, with a single nonresponder, so links between baseline CD8+ expansion and response need larger studies. Compared with mice, TCR sequences shared between patients were less clear, possibly partly because of HLA diversity across the patient population. With tofacitinib, both scalp clonality and the number of expanded CD8+ clones among the top 100 scalp clones went down significantly. Higher clonality and more expanded CD8+ clones were observed in lesional scalp than in normal scalp, particularly in alopecia totalis/universalis, a finding suggestive of antigenic drive. Many expanded lesional clones persisted in scalp and blood during tofacitinib treatment, which may partly explain relapse after stopping treatment.

The CDR3 sequence holds 15 residues, the cysteine and phenylalanine included. Just the 45-base CDR3 DNA is kept, in frame starting at base 1. Relative to germline, V is 0 bases shorter and J is 1 base shorter, with 8 bases between their ends. Taken from the germline V gene, the CDR1 and CDR2 loops are SGDLS and YYNGEE. The treatment or condition label for this specimen denotes: oral pan-JAK inhibitor, 5-10 mg twice daily. Peripheral blood and lesional scalp punch biopsies were obtained from patients with alopecia areata. After PBMCs were isolated by density centrifugation and stained for CD3, CD4 and CD8, a FACSAria was used to sort CD4+ and CD8+ T cells. Library method: the immunoSEQ multiplex PCR assay. RNA was extracted from all samples and reverse transcribed into cDNA, which served as template for TCR sequencing. First-strand cDNA was synthesized using SuperScript III with a 2:1 mix of oligo-dT and random hexamers. A synthetic immune receptor repertoire was used to gauge amplification bias, and whatever bias remained was removed computationally. For the original study's pipeline: After raw reads were preprocessed to remove errors, the CDR3 was defined following IMGT conventions as running from the conserved cysteine to phenylalanine. Clonality was calculated as 1 minus Shannon entropy normalized by log2 of the number of productive unique TCRs. Scalp TCRbeta sequences were cross-referenced with sorted blood CD4 and CD8 repertoires so that the CD4 or CD8 identity of scalp clones could be inferred. Held by TCRdb, this immuneACCESS table contains in-frame sequences only and omits some clones. Under half of the omission traces to an unresolved V gene where checked; the cause of the rest is unknown. That table furnishes V, J and clone size, whereas the DNA furnished D and trimming. The sample contains 50,000 to 65,000 clones, approximately 44% of them found a single time. Together, the top ten hold roughly 20% of the sample.

The receptor was isolated from a human donor with alopecia areata. The sequences come from CD8+ T cells sorted from blood, collected at approximately week 36, from a patient treated with tofacitinib. The chain is encoded by TRBV9 joined to TRBJ1-5, with the identity of the D gene unclear. The CDR3 protein: CASSVDGVSNQPQHF. At the DNA level, the sequence is TGTGCCAGCAGCGTAGACGGGGTAAGCAATCAGCCCCAGCATTTT.